This T cell receptor beta chain was profiled in a study of radiation and T cells in renal cell carcinoma. Overall study: Nephrectomy followed 15 Gy stereotactic body radiation by 4 weeks.

Study-level findings and limits: From baseline, blood top tumor clonotypes peaked at 2 weeks post-radiation.

Germline V gene sequence: CDR1 MNHNS, CDR2 SASEGT. CDR3 length: 13 residues. The ends were cut back, 6 bases at V and 1 base at J, with 9 bases in the middle. A remark on this clone: Its antigen is still unknown.

Clones were read by immunoSEQ multiplex PCR, and TCRdb kept only the in-frame ones, dropping some. This sample has roughly 130,000 clones, with 70% to 90% found just once. The time point was: blood 2 weeks post-SBRT. Noted treatment: 15 Gy SBRT to primary tumor, nephrectomy 4 weeks later. Clear cell pathology was present in this patient's renal cell carcinoma. V is TRBV6-1 and J is TRBJ1-1, with unresolved D. The sequence derives from a woman aged 70-85 years with renal cell carcinoma. This specimen consisted of blood, obtained from a patient whose treatment included radiotherapy and nephrectomy. In nucleotides, the CDR3 is TGTGCCAGCAGGCACTTGAAGAACACTGAAGCTTTCTTT. This encodes CASRHLKNTEAFF.